One and the same sample provided the 16 T cell receptor beta chains below, sequenced in a study of technical replicates of blood from a handful of donors. TCRdb keeps only in-frame clones here, not all; method: immunoSEQ multiplex PCR. The table lists some 80,000 clones, 92% of them singletons, with 0.25% to 0.3% in the top ten. What was sequenced was T cells isolated from PBMCs. The receptor set was obtained from a human donor in good health.

The chain has TRBV25-1 and TRBJ2-1, with D perhaps matching TRBD2 (5 bases). This CDR3 is built from 14 residues. V shed 7 bases and J shed 1 base, with 11 bases lying between them. CDR1 MGHDK and CDR2 SYGVNS come from the germline V gene. Here the CDR3 DNA reads TGTGCCAGCATGAAGGGAGATTCCTACAATGAGCAGTTCTTC. Protein product: CASMKGDSYNEQFF. Using reference TRBV25-1 and TRBJ2-1 for the parts outside the CDR3, the full variable domain is EADIYQTPRYLVIGTGKKITLECSQTMGHDKMYWYQQDPGMELHLIHYSYGVNSTEKGDLSSESTVSRIRTEHFPLTLESARPSHTSQYLCASMKGDSYNEQFFGPGTRLTVL.

CDR3 bases: TGTGCCAGTAGAACACAGTCAAGTAGCAATCAGCCCCAGCATTTT. As protein: CASRTQSSSNQPQHF. The chain carries TRBV19 and TRBJ1-5; D ambiguous. V lost 6 bases and J lost 0, with 12 bases in between. This CDR3 comprises 15 residues. The germline V gene encodes CDR1 LNHDA and CDR2 SQIVND (reference sequence).

The chain uses TRBV7-9 and TRBJ2-1, with a tentative D call TRBD2 (6 bases). CDR1 SEHNR and CDR2 FQNEAQ come from the germline V gene (reference sequence). The CDR3 has 15 residues. Trimming stripped 5 bases from V and 10 bases from J, with 21 bases between. CDR3 residues: CASSIQKATRWEQFF. CDR3 nucleotides: TGTGCCAGCAGCATTCAAAAAGCGACTAGATGGGAGCAGTTCTTC.

The V call is TRBV7-9, the J call TRBJ2-1, with TRBD1 identical over 10 bases. The V and J ends lost 3 bases and 8 bases, in that order; junction bases with no gene match: 7. From germline, CDR1 is SEHNR and CDR2 FQNEAQ (reference sequence). There are 15 residues in the CDR3. Written as DNA, the CDR3 is TGTGCCAGCAGCTTCGGGACAGGGGCGAGTTATGAGCAGTTCTTC. Translation gives CASSFGTGASYEQFF.

The chain combines TRBV11-1 with TRBJ1-2; D is unclear. CDR3 length: 13 amino acids. CDR1 is SGHAT and CDR2 is FQDESV in the germline V gene (reference sequence). With 1 base removed from V and 3 bases from J, the gap between germline ends came to 6 bases. The CDR3 protein is CASSLGEDYGYTF. CDR3 bases: TGTGCCAGCAGCTTAGGGGAGGACTATGGCTACACCTTC. Filled out from reference TRBV11-1 and TRBJ1-2, the complete variable domain reads EAEVAQSPRYKITEKSQAVAFWCDPISGHATLYWYRQILGQGPELLVQFQDESVVDDSQLPKDRFSAERLKGVDSTLKIQPAELGDSAMYLCASSLGEDYGYTFGSGTRLTVV.

The chain combines TRBV7-6 with TRBJ2-1; possibly TRBD2 for D (6 bases). In germline, CDR1 is SGHVS, CDR2 FNYEAQ. V gave up 7 bases and J gave up 7 bases, with 17 bases separating them. The CDR3 totals 14 residues. The CDR3 sequence is CASTRERDLNEQFF. CDR3 sequence (DNA): TGTGCCAGCACCCGAGAAAGGGACTTAAATGAGCAGTTCTTC.

The rearrangement joins TRBV6-1 to TRBJ1-4, with a weak D call TRBD1 (6 bases). CDR1 and CDR2 from the germline V gene are MNHNS and SASEGT. V gave up 2 bases and J gave up 4 bases, with 11 bases separating them. This CDR3 region has 15 residues. CDR3 sequence reads: CASSERTDYNEKLFF. CDR3 in DNA: TGTGCCAGCAGTGAAAGGACAGATTATAATGAAAAACTGTTTTTT.

This clone qualifies as medium-sized. The V call is TRBV5-6, the J call TRBJ2-3, with 13 bases lining up with TRBD2. Germline trimming cut 4 bases from V and 8 bases from J; bases unmatched to any gene: 7. Germline-derived CDR1 and CDR2 are SGHDT and YYEEEE. The CDR3 has 15 amino acids. The CDR3 nucleotides are TGTGCCAGCAGCGCACTAGCGGGGGGGCTAGGTACGCAGTATTTT. Residues: CASSALAGGLGTQYF.

This clone was recorded only once. V usage is TRBV4-1 and J usage is TRBJ2-5; D remains unclear. This CDR3 region has 14 residues. Per the germline V gene, CDR1 is MGHRA and CDR2 is YSYEKL. Deletions cut 2 bases from V and 3 bases from J, with 10 bases between. The CDR3 coding sequence is TGCGCCAGCAGCCAAAAGCAGCTAGAAGAGACCCAGTACTTC. Its protein product is CASSQKQLEETQYF.

CDR3 DNA: TGCGCCAGCAGCTCTAACCGACAGGGGTCCACTGAAGCTTTCTTT. It specifies CASSSNRQGSTEAFF. The chain joins TRBV5-1 to TRBJ1-1; TRBD1 agrees at 8 bases. Per germline, CDR1 SGHRS and CDR2 YFSETQ. J was trimmed by 4 bases and V by 3 bases; bases with no gene match: 8. This CDR3 is 15 amino acids long.

The genes are TRBV5-1 and TRBJ1-1, with TRBD1 matching 10 bases. Trimming removed 5 bases from V and 4 bases from J; junction bases left unmatched: 8. There are 15 residues in the CDR3. CDR1 is SGHRS, CDR2 YFSETQ, per germline. The chain's CDR3 is CASSSGDRGPTEAFF. The CDR3 DNA is TGCGCCAGCAGTTCAGGTGACAGGGGGCCCACTGAAGCTTTCTTT.

The J gene is TRBJ2-1, the V gene TRBV30; 9 nucleotides match TRBD1. The CDR3 spans 15 residues. J lost 7 bases, V lost 3 bases, and 10 bases had no gene match. CDR1 and CDR2 (germline): GTSNPN, SVGIG (reference sequence). The CDR3 nucleotides read TGTGCCTGGAGGCCACCACAGGGGGCTTATAATGAGCAGTTCTTC. It codes for CAWRPPQGAYNEQFF.

This chain joins TRBV7-9 and TRBJ1-2; weak D call: TRBD1 (6 bases). Deletions cut 1 base from V and 6 bases from J, with 12 bases between. Germline V lookup: CDR1 SEHNR, CDR2 FQNEAQ (reference sequence). This CDR3 contains 14 residues. The CDR3 sequence: CASSLDRERHGYTF. CDR3 nucleotide sequence: TGTGCCAGCAGCTTAGACAGGGAGCGGCATGGCTACACCTTC.

This chain uses TRBV7-9 with TRBJ1-2, with 7 bases that match TRBD1. This CDR3 has 12 residues. The ends lost 2 bases at V and 12 bases at J; junction bases unmatched: 6. Germline V gene data show CDR1 as SEHNR and CDR2 as FQNEAQ (reference sequence). CDR3 residues: CASSLPTGADTF. The CDR3 bases are TGTGCCAGCAGCTTACCAACAGGGGCCGACACCTTC.

The genes are TRBV10-3 and TRBJ1-1; perhaps TRBD1 as D (6 bases). The CDR3 has 14 residues. The germline V gene encodes CDR1 ENHRY and CDR2 SYGVKD. Trimming removed 4 bases from V and 0 bases from J, with 9 bases in between. This CDR3 reads CAISGTGMNTEAFF. The DNA of the CDR3 is TGTGCCATCAGTGGTACAGGGATGAACACTGAAGCTTTCTTT.

V and J are TRBV27 and TRBJ2-7, with 8 positions matching TRBD2. The CDR3 has 14 amino acids. Trimming removed 5 bases from V and 4 bases from J; junction bases left unmatched: 7. The germline gives CDR1 MNHEY, CDR2 SMNVEV (reference sequence). This chain's CDR3 is CASSVAGGGYEQYF. Here the CDR3 DNA reads TGTGCCAGCAGTGTCGCGGGGGGCGGTTACGAGCAGTACTTC.